The sample holds one count of the clone carrying this T cell receptor beta chain. Antigen specificity is unknown. The assay was immunoSEQ multiplex PCR, and TCRdb's table has in-frame clones only and misses some. The sample includes 20,000 to 30,000 clones, around 85% of them seen just once. This record comes from a study of graft-versus-host responses after intestinal transplantation. For the study at large: Each recipient received anti-thymocyte globulin induction, then tacrolimus and steroids for two to three years. Regarding the study as a whole: The recipient marrow held GvH clones, and some of them showed up first in ileum or blood.

The CDR3 runs to 15 residues. V lost 2 bases, J lost 5 bases, and 5 bases stayed unmatched. Looked up from germline, CDR1 is SGHDT and CDR2 is YYEEEE. This TCR came from a human patient who received an intestinal transplant, so some T cells may come from the graft donor. This specimen was PBMCs, taken around 14 months after intestinal transplant. The chain has TRBV5-6 and TRBJ2-2; 8 bases agree with TRBD1. The CDR3 loop is CASSFRTGRTGELFF. CDR3 DNA: TGTGCCAGCAGCTTTCGGACAGGGCGAACCGGGGAGCTGTTTTTT.